This TCR beta chain was sequenced in a study of cytomegalovirus exposure and HLA in healthy donors. As concerns this clone: Its antigen is not identified.

Broader study findings: In a later analysis, compared with equally common non-associated chains, HLA-associated beta chains were more expanded. An Asian-associated ancestry cluster reportedly showed fewer N-insertions than the approximately 630-donor mean in a later analysis.

V was pared by 5 bases and J by 4 bases, with 14 bases between. The CDR3 has 14 amino acids. The germline CDR1 and CDR2 sequences are LNHDA and SQIVND (reference sequence). Researchers ran the PCR with 60 Vbeta and 13 Jbeta primers. Generated by immunoSEQ multiplex PCR, the TCRdb table keeps only in-frame clones and is missing some. Its listing shows about 70,000 clones. The receptor was derived from a female donor in good health and CMV-seropositive. The V call is TRBV19, the J call TRBJ1-1; D is possibly TRBD1 (5 bases). The material sequenced was PBMCs. The CDR3 reads CASSGAPGITEAFF. The CDR3 DNA sequence: TGTGCCAGTAGTGGGGCTCCAGGGATCACTGAAGCTTTCTTT.